A single sample gave rise to the 6 T cell receptor beta chains below, sequenced in a study of siplizumab effects on memory and regulatory T cells. The data were produced by immunoSEQ multiplex PCR, yet TCRdb's version contains in-frame clones alone and is incomplete. The sample includes some 97,000 clones, about 95% of them seen just once. Source material: non-Treg CD4+ T cells sorted from blood. The receptor source for this set is a human donor in good health.

The chain employs TRBV10-1 and TRBJ1-1, with D uncertain. Germline loops: CDR1 WNHNN, CDR2 SYGVQD (reference sequence). This CDR3 is built from 13 residues. The ends were cut back, 0 bases at V and 9 bases at J, with 11 bases in the middle. The CDR3 protein is CASSESNAGKAFF. The CDR3, as DNA: TGCGCCAGCAGTGAGTCAAATGCGGGGAAAGCTTTCTTT.

The gene calls are TRBV5-1 and TRBJ2-7, with 8 positions matching TRBD1. The J segment lost 3 bases and the V segment lost 2 bases, leaving 7 bases of the junction unmatched. Germline CDR1 is SGHRS and CDR2 is YFSETQ. The length of the CDR3 is 15 residues. The CDR3 DNA reads TGCGCCAGCAGCTTTTCCGGGACAGGCTACTACGAGCAGTACTTC. Its protein is CASSFSGTGYYEQYF.

The V gene is TRBV7-9, the J gene TRBJ2-1; 10 bases are shared with TRBD2. Germline-derived CDR1 and CDR2 are SEHNR and FQNEAQ (reference sequence). CDR3 size: 17 residues. Trimming took 8 bases from V and 0 from J; bases not matched to a gene: 10. The CDR3 DNA reads as TGTGCCAGCTCCGGAAGAGGACTAGCGGCCTCCTACAATGAGCAGTTCTTC. Translating it yields CASSGRGLAASYNEQFF. The variable domain in full, with the rest retrieved from reference TRBV7-9 and TRBJ2-1, is DTGVSQNPRHKITKRGQNVTFRCDPISEHNRLYWYRQTLGQGPEFLTYFQNEAQLEKSRLLSDRFSAERPKGSFSTLEIQRTEQGDSAMYLCASSGRGLAASYNEQFFGPGTRLTVL.

J is TRBJ2-7 and V is TRBV28; D is uncertain. The CDR3 is made up of 11 amino acids. Germline V gene lookup returns CDR1 MDHEN and CDR2 SYDVKM. With 6 bases removed from V and 6 bases from J, the gap between germline ends came to 9 bases. This CDR3 is CASSLRREQYF. The CDR3 bases are TGTGCCAGCAGCCTCCGGCGCGAGCAGTACTTC.

This chain joins TRBV27 and TRBJ1-2, with 7 bases fitting TRBD1. V dropped 7 bases and J dropped 6; count of bases not matched to a gene: 11. Germline V gives CDR1 MNHEY, CDR2 SMNVEV (reference sequence). There are 14 residues in the CDR3. Here the CDR3 DNA reads TGTGCCAGCAAGGGCGTCCGACAGGGAGATGGCTACACCTTC. Its protein product is CASKGVRQGDGYTF.

The chain carries TRBV7-9 and TRBJ2-7, with a tentative D call TRBD1 (5 bases). This CDR3 has 14 amino acids. Germline CDR1 and CDR2: SEHNR and FQNEAQ (reference sequence). V was trimmed by 2 bases and J by 0 bases, leaving 8 bases between them. The CDR3 is CASSLRQSSYEQYF. The CDR3 DNA sequence: TGTGCCAGCAGCTTACGACAGAGCTCCTACGAGCAGTACTTC.